These T cell receptor beta chains were read from a single sample in a study of shared T cell receptors in the human thymus. Here immunoSEQ multiplex PCR was the method, and the copy in TCRdb shows in-frame clones only, minus some. The sample records fewer than 700,000 clones, over 75% being singletons. The data also belong to a second study, concerning human thymus T cells.

Sequencing used thymocytes. The receptors shown here come from a boy in the first two years of life with a congenital heart defect. The CDR3 runs from the conserved cysteine through the conserved F or W. Fields, in order: J gene, D gene, clone size, V gene, CDR3 DNA, CDR3 protein. D genes are given only for firm matches. Clone size appears in some rows only: once, few, many, or a class for an expanded clone.

j_call: TRBJ2-3; d_call: TRBD2; clone_size: NA; v_call: TRBV19; cdr3_nt: TGTGCCAGTGGGCCGGGACTAGCGGCCCGCACAGATACGCAGTATTTT; cdr3_aa: CASGPGLAARTDTQYF
j_call: TRBJ2-1; d_call: NA; clone_size: NA; v_call: TRBV28; cdr3_nt: TGTGCCAGCAGACGGACCCCCCGGGGCTCCTACAATGAGCAGTTCTTC; cdr3_aa: CASRRTPRGSYNEQFF
j_call: TRBJ2-5; d_call: NA; clone_size: NA; v_call: TRBV7-6; cdr3_nt: TGTGCCAGCAGCCCCAAGAGAACCCAGTACTTC; cdr3_aa: CASSPKRTQYF
j_call: TRBJ1-1; d_call: NA; clone_size: NA; v_call: TRBV28; cdr3_nt: TGTGCCAGCAGTTCCCCTAGACCCCGGTTTGAAGCTTTCTTT; cdr3_aa: CASSSPRPRFEAFF
j_call: TRBJ2-7; d_call: NA; clone_size: NA; v_call: TRBV7-2; cdr3_nt: TGTGCCAGCAGCCCAGGGGTTGGGGGACGGAACTACGAGCAGTACTTC; cdr3_aa: CASSPGVGGRNYEQYF
j_call: TRBJ1-5; d_call: NA; clone_size: once; v_call: TRBV25-1; cdr3_nt: TGTGCCAGCAGTGAACGGGGGGTTAGTGATCAGCCCCAGCATTTT; cdr3_aa: CASSERGVSDQPQHF
j_call: TRBJ2-4; d_call: NA; clone_size: NA; v_call: TRBV7-9; cdr3_nt: TGTGCCAGCAGCCCGAGCGGCACGATTCCAGCCAAAAACATTCAGTACTTC; cdr3_aa: CASSPSGTIPAKNIQYF
j_call: TRBJ2-7; d_call: NA; clone_size: NA; v_call: TRBV10-3; cdr3_nt: TGTGCCATCGGGCACGAGCAGTACTTC; cdr3_aa: CAIGHEQYF
j_call: TRBJ2-1; d_call: TRBD2; clone_size: NA; v_call: TRBV4-3; cdr3_nt: TGCGCCAGCAGCCGACTACCGGGACTAGCGGGAGGCCAGCTCGAAAATGAGCAGTTCTTC; cdr3_aa: CASSRLPGLAGGQLENEQFF
j_call: TRBJ1-5; d_call: NA; clone_size: few; v_call: TRBV5-8; cdr3_nt: TGTGCCAGCAGCCCATCCCAGCATTTT; cdr3_aa: CASSPSQHF
j_call: TRBJ2-2; d_call: TRBD2; clone_size: NA; v_call: TRBV27; cdr3_nt: TGTGCCAGCAGTTTAGTGGCTAGCGGGAGGGGGAACACCGGGGAGCTGTTTTTT; cdr3_aa: CASSLVASGRGNTGELFF
j_call: TRBJ2-1; d_call: TRBD1; clone_size: NA; v_call: TRBV29-1; cdr3_nt: TGCAGCGTTGAAGAGTGGGGGGGGACAGGGTCTCGGGATGAGCAGTTCTTC; cdr3_aa: CSVEEWGGTGSRDEQFF
j_call: TRBJ2-7; d_call: NA; clone_size: NA; v_call: TRBV11-2; cdr3_nt: TGTGCCAGCAGCTTCCCTATGCGGGACGCCCCTGTTTCCTACGAGCAGTACTTC; cdr3_aa: CASSFPMRDAPVSYEQYF
j_call: TRBJ2-6; d_call: NA; clone_size: NA; v_call: TRBV4-3; cdr3_nt: TGCGCCAGCCCCCCAGGCCGGAGGGCCCTCTGTGGGGCCAACGTCCTGACTTTC; cdr3_aa: CASPPGRRALCGANVLTF
j_call: TRBJ1-1; d_call: NA; clone_size: once; v_call: TRBV5-4; cdr3_nt: TGTGCCAGCAGCTTGGGTGGGACACCCCGAGGATCCAGGAACACTGAAGCTTTCTTT; cdr3_aa: CASSLGGTPRGSRNTEAFF
j_call: TRBJ2-1; d_call: NA; clone_size: NA; v_call: TRBV5-6; cdr3_nt: TGTGCCAGCAGTCGCCGCGGGCGACCGTACAATGAGCAGTTCTTC; cdr3_aa: CASSRRGRPYNEQFF
j_call: TRBJ1-5; d_call: TRBD1; clone_size: NA; v_call: TRBV28; cdr3_nt: TGTGCCAGCAGGGAAACCGGGACAGGGAGTCCCAATCAGCCCCAGCATTTT; cdr3_aa: CASRETGTGSPNQPQHF
j_call: TRBJ2-7; d_call: TRBD1; clone_size: NA; v_call: TRBV28; cdr3_nt: TGTGCCAGCAGGGAAACCGGGACAGGGAACGAGCAGTACTTC; cdr3_aa: CASRETGTGNEQYF
j_call: TRBJ2-5; d_call: NA; clone_size: once; v_call: TRBV5-1; cdr3_nt: TGCGCCAGCAGCTTGCCCGCCTTAGTCCCCCCGGGGGCCCAGTACTTC; cdr3_aa: CASSLPALVPPGAQYF
j_call: TRBJ2-1; d_call: NA; clone_size: NA; v_call: TRBV6-1; cdr3_nt: TGTGCCACCCAGGAGGGAGGCTCCTACAATGAGCAGTTCTTC; cdr3_aa: CATQEGGSYNEQFF
j_call: TRBJ2-1; d_call: NA; clone_size: NA; v_call: TRBV9; cdr3_nt: TGTGCCAGCAGCGTAGCGGCAGGGCCCTACAATGAGCAGTTCTTC; cdr3_aa: CASSVAAGPYNEQFF
j_call: TRBJ2-7; d_call: TRBD1; clone_size: NA; v_call: TRBV15; cdr3_nt: TGTGCCACCAGCAGAGGCCCCCGGACAGGGAGGAGCGGGTCAGGAGGCGAGCAGTACTTC; cdr3_aa: CATSRGPRTGRSGSGGEQYF
j_call: TRBJ2-7; d_call: TRBD1; clone_size: NA; v_call: TRBV2; cdr3_nt: TGTGCCAGCAGTGAAGGTGACAGGGTAATATGCGAGCAGTACTTC; cdr3_aa: CASSEGDRVICEQYF
j_call: TRBJ2-5; d_call: TRBD1; clone_size: NA; v_call: TRBV2; cdr3_nt: TGTGCCAGCTGGGTAACGGGACAGGGGGCGCGGGGAGAGACCCAGTACTTC; cdr3_aa: CASWVTGQGARGETQYF
j_call: TRBJ2-7; d_call: TRBD1; clone_size: NA; v_call: TRBV7-2; cdr3_nt: TGTGCCAGCAGCTTAGCAGACCGGGACAGGGCCCCCACCTACGAGCAGTACTTC; cdr3_aa: CASSLADRDRAPTYEQYF
j_call: TRBJ2-7; d_call: TRBD2; clone_size: NA; v_call: TRBV5-6; cdr3_nt: TGTGCCAGCGGGACTAGGAGCTCCTACGAGCAGTACTTC; cdr3_aa: CASGTRSSYEQYF
j_call: TRBJ2-1; d_call: TRBD2; clone_size: NA; v_call: TRBV7-9; cdr3_nt: TGTGCCAGCAGCCCTGGACTAGTGAGGTACAATGAGCAGTTCTTC; cdr3_aa: CASSPGLVRYNEQFF
j_call: TRBJ2-3; d_call: TRBD2; clone_size: NA; v_call: TRBV27; cdr3_nt: TGTGCCAGCAGTTTATCGCCGGGACTAGCGGGCCTCAATACCAGCACAGATACGCAGTATTTT; cdr3_aa: CASSLSPGLAGLNTSTDTQYF
j_call: TRBJ1-2; d_call: NA; clone_size: NA; v_call: TRBV27; cdr3_nt: TGTGCCAGCAGTTTATTGTCTAAACAGGGATATGGCTACACCTTC; cdr3_aa: CASSLLSKQGYGYTF
j_call: TRBJ1-3; d_call: NA; clone_size: NA; v_call: TRBV25-1; cdr3_nt: TGTGCCTCCCAGGGTCTCTTGGGTGGCTCTGGAAACACCATATATTTT; cdr3_aa: CASQGLLGGSGNTIYF
j_call: TRBJ2-5; d_call: TRBD2; clone_size: NA; v_call: TRBV5-6; cdr3_nt: TGTGCCAGCAGCTTGAGGGCGGGGGGGCCCCAAGAGACCCAGTACTTC; cdr3_aa: CASSLRAGGPQETQYF
j_call: TRBJ2-3; d_call: TRBD2; clone_size: NA; v_call: TRBV7-3; cdr3_nt: TGTGCCAGCAGCTTATGCGGACTAGCAAACGATACGCAGTATTTT; cdr3_aa: CASSLCGLANDTQYF
j_call: TRBJ2-2; d_call: NA; clone_size: NA; v_call: TRBV30; cdr3_nt: TGTGCCTGGAGTGTCTTTAGCGGACCCGCGGCCGGGGAGCTGTTTTTT; cdr3_aa: CAWSVFSGPAAGELFF
j_call: TRBJ1-4; d_call: TRBD1; clone_size: NA; v_call: TRBV30; cdr3_nt: TGTGCCTGCCTACCCGGACAGGGGGGTGAAAAACTGTTTTTT; cdr3_aa: CACLPGQGGEKLFF
j_call: TRBJ1-5; d_call: TRBD1; clone_size: NA; v_call: TRBV19; cdr3_nt: TGTGCCAGTAGTATGGGACAGTCATGCCAGCCCCAGCATTTT; cdr3_aa: CASSMGQSCQPQHF
j_call: TRBJ1-2; d_call: NA; clone_size: once; v_call: TRBV14; cdr3_nt: TGTGCCAGCAGCCAAGATCATACGGGGTGGGGTGGCTACACCTTC; cdr3_aa: CASSQDHTGWGGYTF
j_call: TRBJ2-1; d_call: TRBD2; clone_size: NA; v_call: TRBV4-1; cdr3_nt: TGCGCCAGCAGCCAAATGGCGGGAGTTCGCCACAATGAGCAGTTCTTC; cdr3_aa: CASSQMAGVRHNEQFF
j_call: TRBJ1-6; d_call: NA; clone_size: NA; v_call: TRBV14; cdr3_nt: TGTGCCAGCAGCCAAGACCTTAATTCCCCCCTCCACTTT; cdr3_aa: CASSQDLNSPLHF
j_call: TRBJ2-5; d_call: TRBD2; clone_size: NA; v_call: TRBV19; cdr3_nt: TGTGCCAGTAGTACCCTCTCCGGGGGGGTTAGTGAGGGAGAGACCCAGTACTTC; cdr3_aa: CASSTLSGGVSEGETQYF
j_call: TRBJ2-7; d_call: TRBD2; clone_size: NA; v_call: TRBV15; cdr3_nt: TGTGCCACCAGCAGGGAGCGGGGAAGCTACGAGCAGTACTTC; cdr3_aa: CATSRERGSYEQYF
j_call: TRBJ2-3; d_call: TRBD2; clone_size: NA; v_call: TRBV10-3; cdr3_nt: TGTGCCGTCGGTAACGGGGGGGGCCTTGGTTCAGATACGCAGTATTTT; cdr3_aa: CAVGNGGGLGSDTQYF
j_call: TRBJ2-5; d_call: NA; clone_size: NA; v_call: TRBV4-2; cdr3_nt: TGTGCCAGCAGCCAAGATTGCGGGAATAGGGGAGAGACCCAGTACTTC; cdr3_aa: CASSQDCGNRGETQYF
j_call: TRBJ2-1; d_call: TRBD2; clone_size: NA; v_call: TRBV7-9; cdr3_nt: TGTGCCAGCAGCCATCAACTAGCGGGAGGGCCCAGGGGGCAGTTCTTC; cdr3_aa: CASSHQLAGGPRGQFF
j_call: TRBJ2-3; d_call: TRBD1; clone_size: NA; v_call: TRBV19; cdr3_nt: TGTGCCAGTAGTATATACCCGGACAGGGGGACAGATACGCAGTATTTT; cdr3_aa: CASSIYPDRGTDTQYF
j_call: TRBJ2-3; d_call: NA; clone_size: NA; v_call: TRBV4-2; cdr3_nt: TGTGCCAGCAGCCCACAGGGAGGGAGCACAGATACGCAGTATTTT; cdr3_aa: CASSPQGGSTDTQYF
j_call: TRBJ1-4; d_call: NA; clone_size: NA; v_call: TRBV6-6; cdr3_nt: TGTGCCAGCACTCAGGGAAGGTCGTGGGAAAAACTGTTTTTT; cdr3_aa: CASTQGRSWEKLFF
j_call: TRBJ1-3; d_call: NA; clone_size: NA; v_call: TRBV14; cdr3_nt: TGTGCCAGCAGCCAAGATGGACTTTCCTCTGGAAACACCATATATTTT; cdr3_aa: CASSQDGLSSGNTIYF
j_call: TRBJ2-1; d_call: TRBD2; clone_size: NA; v_call: TRBV9; cdr3_nt: TGTGCCAGCAGCGTAGGACGGGCTAGCGGGAGCGATTACAATGAGCAGTTCTTC; cdr3_aa: CASSVGRASGSDYNEQFF
j_call: TRBJ2-7; d_call: NA; clone_size: NA; v_call: TRBV7-9; cdr3_nt: TGTGCCAGCAGCTTAGCGGGAGTAGGGCACGAGCAGTACTTC; cdr3_aa: CASSLAGVGHEQYF
j_call: TRBJ2-1; d_call: TRBD2; clone_size: NA; v_call: TRBV25-1; cdr3_nt: TGTGCCAGCGCCCATGGGAGCGGGAGTCTCAATGAGCAGTTCTTC; cdr3_aa: CASAHGSGSLNEQFF
j_call: TRBJ1-5; d_call: NA; clone_size: NA; v_call: TRBV4-3; cdr3_nt: TGCGCCAGCAGCCAAGATCCCCTAAGCAATCAGCCCCAGCATTTT; cdr3_aa: CASSQDPLSNQPQHF
j_call: TRBJ1-2; d_call: NA; clone_size: NA; v_call: TRBV5-4; cdr3_nt: TGTGCCAGCAGCTTGAATCTACAGGCCTCGGGCTATGGCTACACCTTC; cdr3_aa: CASSLNLQASGYGYTF
j_call: TRBJ2-1; d_call: TRBD2; clone_size: NA; v_call: TRBV28; cdr3_nt: TGTGCCAGCAGTCCAACTAGCGGGCTACCCTACAATGAGCAGTTCTTC; cdr3_aa: CASSPTSGLPYNEQFF
j_call: TRBJ1-2; d_call: TRBD1; clone_size: NA; v_call: TRBV7-9; cdr3_nt: TGTGCCAGCAGCTTAATTCCTGCGGGGCGTGGACAGGGGGCGATCGGCTACACCTTC; cdr3_aa: CASSLIPAGRGQGAIGYTF
j_call: TRBJ1-2; d_call: NA; clone_size: NA; v_call: TRBV5-8; cdr3_nt: TGTGCCAGCAGCTTCACGGGAGGCTACACCTTC; cdr3_aa: CASSFTGGYTF
j_call: TRBJ2-4; d_call: NA; clone_size: NA; v_call: TRBV25-1; cdr3_nt: TGTGCCAGCAGTCTTGCCGATAGTAACATTCAGTACTTC; cdr3_aa: CASSLADSNIQYF